The rows below give T cell receptor beta chains drawn from one sample of a study of T cell responses to AZD1222 COVID-19 vaccine. Profiled with immunoSEQ multiplex PCR; TCRdb holds only in-frame clones, not every one. The sample carries 95,000 to 150,000 clones, roughly 87% recorded once. Sample: peripheral blood, taken on day 0 of AZD1222 vaccination. Receptors were obtained from an adult in good health. Both conserved end residues are part of each CDR3. The order of the fields is D gene, clone size, V gene, J gene, CDR3 protein, CDR3 DNA. The D gene is left open where the match is weak. The size of a clone is reported for some rows only, either as once, few or many, or as a class for expanded clones.

NA,NA,TRBV19,TRBJ1-5,CASSIGGARQPQHF,TGTGCCAGTAGTATAGGTGGGGCACGACAGCCCCAGCATTTT
NA,NA,TRBV7-9,TRBJ1-2,CASSSTRTASYGYTF,TGTGCCAGCAGCTCGACTCGGACGGCGAGCTATGGCTACACCTTC
NA,NA,TRBV7-6,TRBJ2-7,CASSFFSGTPYEQYF,TGTGCCAGCAGCTTTTTCTCCGGTACCCCCTACGAGCAGTACTTC
TRBD1,NA,TRBV7-8,TRBJ2-7,CASTTGTGLGEQYF,TGTGCCAGCACCACCGGGACAGGGTTGGGCGAGCAGTACTTC
NA,NA,TRBV13,TRBJ2-7,CASSPQLGYEQYF,TGTGCCAGCAGCCCACAACTAGGCTACGAGCAGTACTTC
NA,NA,TRBV7-6,TRBJ2-2,CASSPRSKTNTGELFF,TGTGCCAGCAGCCCCCGATCGAAAACAAACACCGGGGAGCTGTTTTTT
NA,NA,TRBV10-3,TRBJ2-1,CAITDDREQFF,TGTGCCATCACTGACGACAGGGAGCAGTTCTTC
NA,NA,TRBV5-4,TRBJ2-5,CASSNKQETPETQYF,TGTGCCAGCAGCAATAAACAGGAAACTCCAGAGACCCAGTACTTC
NA,NA,TRBV4-2,TRBJ1-5,CASSQVGGTGDNQPQHF,TGTGCCAGCAGCCAAGTCGGGGGGACGGGGGACAATCAGCCCCAGCATTTT
TRBD2,NA,TRBV15,TRBJ2-5,CATSGGGRETQYF,TGTGCCACCAGCGGCGGCGGGAGGGAGACCCAGTACTTC
NA,NA,TRBV2,TRBJ1-1,CASGLEGNTEAFF,TGTGCCAGCGGGCTCGAGGGGAACACTGAAGCTTTCTTT
TRBD1,NA,TRBV4-2,TRBJ2-1,CASSERAGQGDNEQFF,TGTGCCAGCAGCGAAAGGGCGGGACAGGGCGACAATGAGCAGTTCTTC
TRBD1,NA,TRBV2,TRBJ1-4,CASRNDRGGDEKLFF,TGTGCCAGCAGGAACGACAGGGGTGGCGATGAAAAACTGTTTTTT
TRBD1,NA,TRBV28,TRBJ1-6,CASRTDRVSSSYNSPLHF,TGTGCCAGCAGGACCGACAGGGTGTCGAGCTCCTATAATTCACCCCTCCACTTT
NA,NA,TRBV29-1,TRBJ2-7,CSVAPRQDPYEQYF,TGCAGCGTTGCACCCCGACAGGACCCCTACGAGCAGTACTTC
NA,NA,TRBV11-2,TRBJ2-1,CASSPWDSNPYNEQFF,TGTGCCAGCAGCCCCTGGGACTCCAATCCCTACAATGAGCAGTTCTTC
NA,NA,TRBV7-2,TRBJ2-3,CASSLATDTQYF,TGTGCCAGCAGCTTAGCCACAGATACGCAGTATTTT
NA,NA,TRBV6-5,TRBJ2-7,CASSNGRIYEQYF,TGTGCCAGCAGCAATGGACGGATCTACGAGCAGTACTTC
NA,NA,TRBV10-3,TRBJ1-1,CAIRGGRLNTEAFF,TGTGCCATCAGGGGGGGACGCCTGAACACTGAAGCTTTCTTT
TRBD2,NA,TRBV28,TRBJ2-3,CASSLRLAGTDTQYF,TGTGCCAGCAGTTTAAGACTAGCGGGAACAGATACGCAGTATTTT
NA,NA,TRBV12-3/TRBV12-4,TRBJ2-3,CASSLGVYTQYF,TGTGCCAGCAGTTTGGGAGTCTATACGCAGTATTTT
NA,once,TRBV6-5,TRBJ1-2,CASSYGLRTAVFAF,TGTGCCAGCAGTTACGGGCTAAGGACGGCTGTCTTCGCCTTC
TRBD1,NA,TRBV25-1,TRBJ1-1,CATKGAGDTEAFF,TGTGCCACAAAGGGGGCGGGGGACACTGAAGCTTTCTTT
TRBD1,NA,TRBV6-2/TRBV6-3,TRBJ2-3,CASSLGQGSTDTQYF,TGTGCCAGCAGCCTAGGACAGGGAAGCACAGATACGCAGTATTTT
NA,NA,TRBV9,TRBJ2-6,CASRGPSGANVLTF,TGTGCCAGCAGGGGACCCTCTGGGGCCAACGTCCTGACTTTC
NA,NA,TRBV7-6,TRBJ2-2,CASSFTGKNTGELFF,TGTGCCAGCAGCTTCACAGGGAAGAACACCGGGGAGCTGTTTTTT
NA,once,TRBV7-9,TRBJ2-1,CASSPLDEQFF,TGTGCCAGCAGCCCCTTGGATGAGCAGTTCTTC
TRBD2,NA,TRBV10-1,TRBJ2-3,CASSETDARGLAGGPSDTQYF,TGCGCCAGCAGTGAGACGGATGCCCGAGGACTAGCGGGAGGGCCAAGCGATACGCAGTATTTT
NA,NA,TRBV4-3,TRBJ2-1,CASSQDEATYNEQFF,TGCGCCAGCAGCCAAGATGAAGCGACCTACAATGAGCAGTTCTTC
TRBD2,NA,TRBV4-3,TRBJ2-3,CASSQVSGRGPDTQYF,TGCGCCAGCAGCCAAGTCAGCGGGAGGGGGCCAGATACGCAGTATTTT